This entry describes one T cell receptor (beta chain). This sample was taken from a study of blood T cell repertoires in COVID-19. Across the study: COVID-19 samples, acute and convalescent, were from the United States, Italy and Spain. From T cells, B-cell-depleted T cells, or PBMCs came the material, which was cDNA or gDNA.

This CDR3 has 17 amino acids. The V gene's germline CDR1 is LGHDT and CDR2 YNNKEL (reference sequence). After removal of 0 bases from V and 6 bases from J, the junction contained 12 bases not matched to a gene. In the source study's methods: Reference gene primer amplification gave estimated nucleated cell counts. Profiling relied on immunoSEQ multiplex PCR, and the TCRdb table lists in-frame clones only, not all of them. V and J calls and clone size come straight from that table; D and trimming were deduced from the DNA. The data contain tens of thousands of clones, around 89% of them singletons. The sample comprised peripheral blood. The chain is built from TRBV3-1 (or the pseudogene TRBV3-2) and TRBJ1-1, with 8 bases aligning to TRBD1. This receptor was taken from a man aged 55 to 70 with acute or convalescent COVID-19. DNA of the CDR3: TGTGCCAGCAGCCAAGATCCGCCAGGGGGCGCGAGCTCTGAAGCTTTCTTT. Protein product: CASSQDPPGGASSEAFF.